The entry below describes one T cell receptor (beta chain). Its matching antigen is unknown. Described time point: week 47, end of study. Every vaccine dose comprised 300 ug of mutant IDH1 20-mer peptide plus topical imiquimod. Sequencing used immunoSEQ multiplex PCR; TCRdb keeps in-frame clones, though not all of them. The table records roughly 86,000 clones, 85% to 90% of them present only once. Germline V gene sequence: CDR1 SGHAT, CDR2 FQNNGV. The ends lost 5 bases at V and 3 bases at J; junction bases unmatched: 5. This CDR3 comprises 16 residues. These data are taken from a study of a mutant IDH1 vaccine in newly diagnosed glioma. Study background: Patients received vaccination from 4-6 weeks after radiotherapy alone, or with temozolomide cycles. Earlier care involved radiotherapy, temozolomide, or both, and the majority received both. In the visit schedule, V12 fell in week 35, while V13 fell in week 47.

This specimen consisted of PBMCs, obtained from a glioma patient whose treatment included an IDH1 peptide vaccine. This TCR came from a woman in her fifties or sixties with glioma. The V call is TRBV11-2, the J call TRBJ2-1; 12 bases align to TRBD2. CDR3 in amino acids: CASSMRTSGNYNEQFF. The CDR3 DNA is TGTGCCAGCAGCATGAGGACTAGCGGGAACTACAATGAGCAGTTCTTC.